This entry is about one TCR beta chain. No antigen is known for it. Base-call qualities are not available, and no considerably larger clone is one nucleotide away. Counted from cysteine to phenylalanine, this CDR3 has 11 amino acids. Only the CDR3 DNA is retained, 33 bases long and in frame from the first base. Taken from the germline V gene (reference sequence), the CDR1 and CDR2 loops are LNHDA and SQIVND. A distance of 8 bases separates the germline ends of V and J, which lose 2 bases and 10 bases respectively. The data are from a study of T cell responses to AZD1222 COVID-19 vaccine (dated by TCRdb to 2020 to 2022). At the level of the whole study: A total of around 240 trial participants underwent TCR sequencing, of whom about 210 received two doses of AZD1222 and approximately 25 received two doses of the MenACWY control vaccine. Trial participants were enrolled into age subgroups of 18-55, 56-69 and 70-plus years, which contained around 150, 29 and 61 TCR-sequenced participants, respectively. Study-wide conclusions, independent of this receptor: In the small 56-69-year group, the increase in depth fell short of significance, most likely because of low power. The vaccine-associated CD4 TCRs covered the entire spike protein, and the dominant responses fell in regions 160-218 and 743-854. Reportedly, close to half of the unique spike-specific TCRs recognized epitopes lying outside the regions that are mutated in the B.1.351 and B.1.1.7 variants. Participants were mostly white British and included more females than males, and it was suggested by the authors that clonal diversity may have been underestimated. Because no day 14 peak-response samples were available, repertoires were characterized only after the peak T cell response. Conclusions about previously exposed vaccinees are limited, since just a handful of AZD1222 recipients were seropositive for SARS-CoV-2 at baseline. Spike-specific TCR breadth and depth rose significantly after two AZD1222 doses compared with day 0 and with MenACWY recipients.

The CDR3 regions of human TCRbeta chains were analyzed by immunosequencing. In the authors' own workflow: TCRs in the repertoires were matched against a reference library of SARS-CoV-2-specific TCRs that had been generated with the MIRA antigen-specificity platform. Breadth was defined as the fraction of unique TCRs that were SARS-CoV-2-associated, and depth was defined as the fraction of total T cells that were SARS-CoV-2-associated. Using the MIRA data, every spike-specific TCR was mapped to the spike region that the TCR reacted to and assigned to either a CD4 or a CD8 class. Log10-transformed breadth and depth values were compared by one-way ANOVA with Sidak's multiple comparisons tests. The table comes from immuneACCESS by way of TCRdb, which keeps in-frame sequences with V and J called. Part of the clones is missing from these tables; in studies checked, under half for an unresolved V gene and the rest for unknown reasons. The V and J calls and clone size come from that table; D and trimming were worked out from the DNA. The sample table contains about 130,000 clones; only one count was recorded for 85% of them. The top ten clonotypes cover less than 9.5% of the sample.

Interpreted using the paper, the time point label stands for: about 28 days (+/-7) after the second vaccine dose. The label giving this sample's treatment or condition can be read as: meningococcal conjugate vaccine given as trial control. Vaccinee samples were obtained from the UK trials COV001 and COV002, which included a single-blind randomized controlled phase 2/3 trial of AZD1222 (ChAdOx1 nCoV-19) in healthy adults. Trial participant PBMC samples were collected at day 0 and day 28 after the second dose for TCRbeta chain sequencing. The clonotype originates from an adult who received the MenACWY meningococcal vaccine as a control. This specimen consisted of peripheral blood, obtained 28 days after the second dose of the MenACWY control vaccine. This sequence uses TRBV19 and TRBJ1-1; the D segment cannot be called with confidence. The nucleotide sequence reads TGTGCCAGTAGTATACTTTCGCGAGCTTTCTTT. Its translation reads: CASSILSRAFF.